A selection of T cell receptor beta chains follows, all from one sample in a study of shared clonotypes between healthy human individuals. Generated by immunoSEQ multiplex PCR, the TCRdb table keeps only in-frame clones and is missing some. Of about 2.4 million clones detected, 90% to 95% appear once; the ten largest clones hold about 0.39%. The sequenced sample was naive CD4+ T cells from PBMCs. Receptor source: a man aged 18 to 29 in good health. Some clones in this sample may be carry-over from other donors' samples. Both conserved end residues are part of each CDR3. D genes are given only for firm matches. Some rows have no size entry. The others give once, few or many, or a class for an expanded clone.

abundance	v_gene	j_gene	d_gene	CDR3nt	CDR3aa
-	TRBV6-4	TRBJ1-2	TRBD1	TGTGCCAGCAGCCCACAGGGGGCGCTTCCCGGATATGGCTACACCTTC	CASSPQGALPGYGYTF
-	TRBV27	TRBJ1-2	TRBD1	TGTGCCAGCCGCGGACAGGGGGGGTTGGGCTACACCTTC	CASRGQGGLGYTF
-	TRBV5-8	TRBJ1-2	-	TGTGCCAGCAGCCCCTGGAGTCAAGGGAGAGACTATGGCTACACCTTC	CASSPWSQGRDYGYTF
-	TRBV19	TRBJ1-2	-	TGTGCCAGTAGTATTAGGGCAAGGGGTGCTAACTATGGCTACACCTTC	CASSIRARGANYGYTF
-	TRBV18	TRBJ2-1	-	TGTGCCAGCTCACCACGTTCAGGTGAGCAGTTCTTC	CASSPRSGEQFF
-	TRBV9	TRBJ2-3	-	TGTGCCAGCAGCGTAGTTACAACAGATACGCAGTATTTT	CASSVVTTDTQYF
-	TRBV9	TRBJ1-2	-	TGTGCCAGCAGCCCCACCCCCGGGAGCCAATATGGCTACACCTTC	CASSPTPGSQYGYTF
-	TRBV2	TRBJ1-2	-	TGTGCCAGCAGTGAAGCAGGCAGGAACACGCTCTATGGCTACACCTTC	CASSEAGRNTLYGYTF
once	TRBV6-6	TRBJ2-7	-	TGTGCCAGCAGTTTCGGGACGGCGGCAGTGTCCTACGAGCAGTACTTC	CASSFGTAAVSYEQYF
-	TRBV4-3	TRBJ2-7	TRBD2	TGCGCCAGCAGCCAAGACCGTAGCGGGAGCGTCGACGAGCAGTACTTC	CASSQDRSGSVDEQYF
-	TRBV5-1	TRBJ1-5	-	TGCGCCAGCAGCTTGGAAGGTTATCAGCCCCAGCATTTT	CASSLEGYQPQHF
-	TRBV5-1	TRBJ2-1	-	TGCGCCAGCAGCTTGGACGGGAGAGAATACAATGAGCAGTTCTTC	CASSLDGREYNEQFF
-	TRBV18	TRBJ1-2	-	TGTGCCAGCTCACCGACAGGTGGGTATGGCTACACCTTC	CASSPTGGYGYTF
-	TRBV7-9	TRBJ2-5	-	TGTGCCAGCAGCTTAATGGGGGCAGAAGAGACCCAGTACTTC	CASSLMGAEETQYF
-	TRBV7-9	TRBJ2-7	TRBD1	TGTGCCAGCAGCACGGCGCGGGGACAGGGTCGTTCGGAGCAGTACTTC	CASSTARGQGRSEQYF
once	TRBV6-5	TRBJ1-1	-	TGTGCCAGCACTCTCGCCCCGCGGGGAGAAACTGAAGCTTTCTTT	CASTLAPRGETEAFF
-	TRBV6-1	TRBJ2-7	-	TGTGCCAGCATTTATAGCGTACAAGGATACGAGCAGTACTTC	CASIYSVQGYEQYF
-	TRBV15	TRBJ2-3	TRBD2	TGTGCCACCAGCAGAGATGGGGCGGGAGTTCTTCGCTCGGAGCAGTATTTT	CATSRDGAGVLRSEQYF
-	TRBV7-9	TRBJ2-2	-	TGTGCCAGCAGCTTTGGAGGGACTAACACCGGGGAGCTGTTTTTT	CASSFGGTNTGELFF
-	TRBV5-1	TRBJ2-3	TRBD1	TGCGCCAGCAGCACAGGGACAGGGTCCACAGATACGCAGTATTTT	CASSTGTGSTDTQYF
-	TRBV9	TRBJ2-3	-	TGTGCCAGCAGCGTAGGGCAGGGAAGCACAGATACGCAGTATTTT	CASSVGQGSTDTQYF
-	TRBV7-9	TRBJ1-4	-	TGTGCCAGCAGCTCATGGGAAAAACTGTTTTTT	CASSSWEKLFF
-	TRBV28	TRBJ1-2	TRBD1	TGTGCCAGCAGTTCGCCGGGACAGGGGGATAACTATGGCTACACCTTC	CASSSPGQGDNYGYTF
-	TRBV5-5	TRBJ2-7	-	TGTGCCAGCAGCTTGGCCTCGGGCCTTCTCTCCTACGAGCAGTACTTC	CASSLASGLLSYEQYF
-	TRBV18	TRBJ1-2	-	TGTGCCAGCTCACCTGAGGGTTGGGATGGCTACACCTTC	CASSPEGWDGYTF
-	TRBV7-2	TRBJ1-2	-	TGTGCCAGCAGCTTAGCGTTCTGGGATGGCTACACCTTC	CASSLAFWDGYTF
-	TRBV5-1	TRBJ2-7	-	TGCGCCAGCAGCCCCCTGACAGGCCAGATTTCCGAGCAGTACTTC	CASSPLTGQISEQYF
-	TRBV10-1	TRBJ1-3	-	TGCGCCAGCAGTGAGTACAGGGTGGTAGGAAACACCATATATTTT	CASSEYRVVGNTIYF
-	TRBV7-2	TRBJ2-3	-	TGTGCCAGCAGCGGACAGATGAGAGATACGCAGTATTTT	CASSGQMRDTQYF
-	TRBV11-3	TRBJ2-2	-	TGTGCCAGCAGATCGACAGTTAACACCGGGGAGCTGTTTTTT	CASRSTVNTGELFF